Included here is one TCR beta chain sequence, with context. Its specificity is unknown. Data came from immunoSEQ multiplex PCR; TCRdb stores just in-frame clones and leaves some out. Of approximately 140,000 clones in the sample, roughly 90% are singletons; the top ten hold 2.5% to 3.5%. These data originate in a study of T cell responses to AZD1222 COVID-19 vaccine. General study points: Spike-specific TCRs gained breadth and depth after people received two AZD1222 doses. Spike-wide vaccine-associated CD4 TCRs dominated at 160-218 and 743-854. The reported proportion of spike-specific TCRs targeting unmutated variant regions was nearly half.

From germline, CDR1 is MGHRA and CDR2 YSYEKL. The CDR3 has 15 amino acids. The V segment lost 3 bases and the J segment 3 bases; nucleotides outside the gene matches: 7. This TCR was sampled from an adult in good health. V gene TRBV4-1 combines with J gene TRBJ2-7; 8 positions agree with TRBD2. This material consisted of peripheral blood, taken on day 0 of AZD1222 vaccination. CDR3 loop: CASSHSSREGYEQYF. The CDR3 DNA reads as TGCGCCAGCAGCCACTCCTCCCGGGAGGGCTACGAGCAGTACTTC.